These T cell receptor beta chains were read from a single sample in a study of CD8 T cells in ankylosing spondylitis. Using its own MiXCR run on the 5' RACE reads, TCRdb lists one record per CDR3 protein. The data show some 92,000 distinct CDR3 sequences, with 27% seen just once and roughly three fifths held by the top ten. Sequencing input: blood, either unsorted or a sorted T cell fraction (not recorded which). These receptors all stem from a male donor with ankylosing spondylitis or in good health (not recorded which). The CDR3 runs from the conserved cysteine through the conserved F or W. Each record gives: J gene, V gene, CDR3 protein.

J gene: TRBJ2-5
V gene: TRBV28
CDR3 protein: CASSSLGTDQETQYF

J gene: TRBJ1-3
V gene: TRBV12-3/TRBV12-4
CDR3 protein: CASSLGSRGIAGNTIYF

J gene: TRBJ2-5
V gene: TRBV5-1
CDR3 protein: CASSLEWSSQETQYF

J gene: TRBJ1-3
V gene: TRBV4-1
CDR3 protein: CASSQAPKVGVSGNTIYF

J gene: TRBJ1-2
V gene: TRBV20-1
CDR3 protein: CCARDPGQGRAYGYTF

J gene: TRBJ2-5
V gene: TRBV20-1
CDR3 protein: CSARHSNRETQYF

J gene: TRBJ2-1
V gene: TRBV6-1
CDR3 protein: CASRLMRFRGEDSYNEQFF

J gene: TRBJ2-2
V gene: TRBV5-1
CDR3 protein: CASSLDLGGELFF

J gene: TRBJ2-2
V gene: TRBV5-6
CDR3 protein: CASSDQLTLGELFF

J gene: TRBJ2-3
V gene: TRBV7-3
CDR3 protein: CASSLTGTDTQYF

J gene: TRBJ1-1
V gene: TRBV7-2
CDR3 protein: CASSLQGFTEAFF

J gene: TRBJ1-1
V gene: TRBV10-3
CDR3 protein: CAISESSGRAFF

J gene: TRBJ2-2
V gene: TRBV20-1
CDR3 protein: CSARSGGGTGELFF

J gene: TRBJ1-1
V gene: TRBV5-8
CDR3 protein: CASSPGDRRMNTEAFF

J gene: TRBJ2-3
V gene: TRBV20-1
CDR3 protein: CSARDFRTEFTDTQYF

J gene: TRBJ2-7
V gene: TRBV15
CDR3 protein: CATSRVGFLLAGSSSYEQYF

J gene: TRBJ1-1
V gene: TRBV15
CDR3 protein: CATSRDVGGTEAFF

J gene: TRBJ1-4
V gene: TRBV20-1
CDR3 protein: CSARPTGIPNEKLFF

J gene: TRBJ2-3
V gene: TRBV12-3/TRBV12-4
CDR3 protein: CASGDRDTDTQYF

J gene: TRBJ2-7
V gene: TRBV27
CDR3 protein: CASSPRLTYEQYF

J gene: TRBJ1-1
V gene: TRBV15
CDR3 protein: CATSSRYFNAGRRNTEAFF

J gene: TRBJ2-7
V gene: TRBV27
CDR3 protein: CASSPGRTVYEQYF

J gene: TRBJ2-2
V gene: TRBV20-1
CDR3 protein: CSARVYGELTGELFF

J gene: TRBJ2-2
V gene: TRBV6-5
CDR3 protein: CASSYLSLGTGELFF

J gene: TRBJ1-5
V gene: TRBV28
CDR3 protein: CASSSLVQGIYQPQHF

J gene: TRBJ1-5
V gene: TRBV18
CDR3 protein: CASSLDNSDQPQHF

J gene: TRBJ2-3
V gene: TRBV10-3
CDR3 protein: CAIRLGPSSTDTQYF

J gene: TRBJ1-6
V gene: TRBV7-3
CDR3 protein: CASSPGQGYDPLHF

J gene: TRBJ1-1
V gene: TRBV18
CDR3 protein: CASSQGGGWTEAFF

J gene: TRBJ1-3
V gene: TRBV12-3/TRBV12-4
CDR3 protein: CASSSGQGNTIYF

J gene: TRBJ1-1
V gene: TRBV12-3/TRBV12-4
CDR3 protein: CASSLELNTEAFF